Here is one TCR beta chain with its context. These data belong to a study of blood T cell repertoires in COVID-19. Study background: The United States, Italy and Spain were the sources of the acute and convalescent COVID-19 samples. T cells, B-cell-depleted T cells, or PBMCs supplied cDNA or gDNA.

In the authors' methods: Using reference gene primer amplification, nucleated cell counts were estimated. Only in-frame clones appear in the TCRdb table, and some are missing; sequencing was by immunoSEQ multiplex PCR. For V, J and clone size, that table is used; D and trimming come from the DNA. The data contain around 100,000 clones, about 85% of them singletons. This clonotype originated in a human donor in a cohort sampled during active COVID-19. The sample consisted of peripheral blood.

The DNA of the CDR3 is TGTGCCAGCAGCCTTAGCGGGGGGCCGAGTGAGCAGTTCTTC. This encodes CASSLSGGPSEQFF. The chain recombines TRBV7-2 with TRBJ2-1; 10 bases fit TRBD2. The CDR3 covers 14 residues. From germline, CDR1 is SGHTA and CDR2 FQGNSA. With V trimmed by 5 bases and J by 9 bases, 7 bases remained unmatched.